The clone carrying this T cell receptor beta chain has a count of ten or more. The sample originates from a study of Graves' ophthalmopathy and Graves' hyperthyroidism. RNA served as the template for amplifying TCR beta CDR3 regions. RT-PCR with HTBI primers came first, then second-round multiplex PCR. MiXCR was run by TCRdb on the multiplex PCR reads, yielding one entry per CDR3 protein. Among about 620,000 distinct CDR3 sequences listed, 22% were seen once. Germline CDR1 and CDR2: SGHAT and FQNNGV. CDR3 size: 14 residues. V was cut by 3 bases and J by 3 bases, with 12 bases left in between. This sequence originates from a woman under 30 with stable Graves' hyperthyroidism. Some clones in this sample may be carry-over from other donors' samples. The chain couples TRBV11-2 to TRBJ2-7; TRBD1 might be the D (5 bases). Specimen: peripheral blood. CDR3 amino acids: CASSFGLQGYEQYF. CDR3 sequence (DNA): TGTGCCAGCAGCTTTGGTCTGCAGGGCTACGAGCAGTACTTC. The whole variable domain, filled in from reference TRBV11-2 and TRBJ2-7, reads EAGVAQSPRYKIIEKRQSVAFWCNPISGHATLYWYQQILGQGPKLLIQFQNNGVVDDSQLPKDRFSAERLKGVDSTLKIQPAKLEDSAVYLCASSFGLQGYEQYFGPGTRLTVT.